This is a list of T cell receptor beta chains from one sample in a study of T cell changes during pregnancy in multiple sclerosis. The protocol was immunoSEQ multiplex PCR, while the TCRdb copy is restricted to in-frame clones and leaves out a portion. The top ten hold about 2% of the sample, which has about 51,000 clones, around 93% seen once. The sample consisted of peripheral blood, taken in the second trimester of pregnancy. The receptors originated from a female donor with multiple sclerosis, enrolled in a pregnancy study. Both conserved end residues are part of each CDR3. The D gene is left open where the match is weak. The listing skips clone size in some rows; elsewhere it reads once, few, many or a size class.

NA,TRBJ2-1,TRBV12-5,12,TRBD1,CASRQGANEQFF,TGTGCTAGTCGACAGGGGGCAAATGAGCAGTTCTTC
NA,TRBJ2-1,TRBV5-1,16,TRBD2,CASSLIAGGPTNEQFF,TGCGCCAGCAGCTTAATAGCGGGAGGGCCTACCAATGAGCAGTTCTTC
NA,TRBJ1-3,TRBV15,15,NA,CATSRSPGAGNTIYF,TGTGCCACCAGCAGATCCCCAGGGGCTGGAAACACCATATATTTT
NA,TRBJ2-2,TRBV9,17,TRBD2,CASSVGALAGYTGELFF,TGTGCCAGCAGCGTAGGTGCACTAGCGGGGTACACCGGGGAGCTGTTTTTT
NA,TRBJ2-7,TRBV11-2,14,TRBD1,CASTGDRHFYEQYF,TGTGCCAGCACCGGGGACAGGCATTTCTACGAGCAGTACTTC
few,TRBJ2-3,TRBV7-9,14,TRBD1,CASSPRGRTDTQYF,TGTGCCAGCAGCCCCAGGGGGCGTACAGATACGCAGTATTTT
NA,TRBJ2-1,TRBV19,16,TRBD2,CASSKTLAEGYNEQFF,TGTGCCAGTAGTAAAACCCTAGCGGAGGGTTACAATGAGCAGTTCTTC
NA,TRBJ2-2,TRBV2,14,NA,CASSGLLNTGELFF,TGTGCCAGCAGTGGACTTTTGAACACCGGGGAGCTGTTTTTT
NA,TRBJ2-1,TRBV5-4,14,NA,CASSLRLAGNEQFF,TGTGCCAGCAGCTTGAGGCTAGCCGGCAATGAGCAGTTCTTC
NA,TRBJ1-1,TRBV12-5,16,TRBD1,CASGLTGTGGRTEAFF,TGTGCTAGTGGTTTGACCGGGACAGGGGGCCGGACTGAAGCTTTCTTT
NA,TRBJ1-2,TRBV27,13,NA,CASSFRGNYGYTF,TGTGCCAGCAGTTTCCGGGGAAACTATGGCTACACCTTC
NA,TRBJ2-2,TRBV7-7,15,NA,CASSPIRGLSGELFF,TGTGCTAGCAGCCCTATACGGGGGTTGAGCGGGGAGCTGTTTTTT
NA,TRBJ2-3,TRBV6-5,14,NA,CASTPRTGTDTQYF,TGTGCCAGCACCCCAAGGACTGGCACAGATACGCAGTATTTT
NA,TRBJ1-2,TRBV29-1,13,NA,CSVERRSNYGYTF,TGCAGCGTTGAGAGGAGATCTAACTATGGCTACACCTTC
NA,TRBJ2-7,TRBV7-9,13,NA,CASSSRGSNEQYF,TGTGCCAGCAGCTCCCGTGGGAGCAACGAGCAGTACTTC
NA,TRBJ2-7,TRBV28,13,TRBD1,CASSSPGQSEQYF,TGTGCCAGCAGTTCCCCGGGACAGAGCGAGCAGTACTTC
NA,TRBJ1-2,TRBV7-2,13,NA,CASTRDRFYGYTF,TGTGCCAGCACGAGAGACAGGTTCTATGGCTACACCTTC
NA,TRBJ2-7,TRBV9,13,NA,CASSPQGSYEQYF,TGTGCCAGCAGCCCACAGGGTTCCTACGAGCAGTACTTC
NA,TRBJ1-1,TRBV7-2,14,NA,CASSSARVRTEAFF,TGTGCCAGCAGCTCAGCCAGGGTCCGCACTGAAGCTTTCTTT
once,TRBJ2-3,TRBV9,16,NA,CASSVEGGFYTDTQYF,TGTGCCAGCAGCGTTGAGGGTGGCTTTTACACAGATACGCAGTATTTT
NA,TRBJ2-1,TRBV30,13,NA,CAWSEDSYNEQFF,TGTGCCTGGAGTGAGGACAGTTACAATGAGCAGTTCTTC
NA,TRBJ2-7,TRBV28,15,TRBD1,CASRGDRGYSYEQYF,TGTGCCAGCAGGGGGGACAGGGGATACTCCTACGAGCAGTACTTC
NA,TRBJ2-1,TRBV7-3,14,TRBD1,CASSPRGRNNEQFF,TGTGCCAGCAGCCCCAGGGGGCGGAACAATGAGCAGTTCTTC
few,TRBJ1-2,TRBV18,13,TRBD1,CASSLGQGRGYTF,TGTGCCAGCTCCCTGGGACAGGGCCGCGGCTACACCTTC
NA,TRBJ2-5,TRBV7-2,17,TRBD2,CASSLGTGSGSLETQYF,TGTGCCAGCAGCTTAGGAACAGGAAGCGGGAGTTTAGAGACCCAGTACTTC
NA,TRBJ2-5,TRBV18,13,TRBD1,CASSPQGEETQYF,TGTGCCAGCTCCCCCCAGGGGGAAGAGACCCAGTACTTC
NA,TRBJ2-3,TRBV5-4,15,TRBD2,CASSLSGGPSDTQYF,TGTGCCAGCAGCTTATCGGGAGGGCCCTCAGATACGCAGTATTTT
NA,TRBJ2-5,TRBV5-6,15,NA,CASSIRAQRGETQYF,TGTGCCAGCAGCATCCGGGCCCAGCGAGGGGAGACCCAGTACTTC
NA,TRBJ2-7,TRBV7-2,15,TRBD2,CASSPQGAGVNEQYF,TGTGCCAGCAGCCCCCAAGGGGCGGGAGTCAACGAGCAGTACTTC
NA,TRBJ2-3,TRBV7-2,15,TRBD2,CASSPTGGLTDTQYF,TGTGCCAGCAGCCCCACGGGAGGACTGACAGATACGCAGTATTTT
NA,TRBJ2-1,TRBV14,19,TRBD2,CASSLLRAGVQSSYNEQFF,TGTGCCAGCAGCCTCCTTCGGGCGGGAGTGCAAAGCTCCTACAATGAGCAGTTCTTC
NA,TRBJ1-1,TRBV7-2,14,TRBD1,CASSLGQGGSEAFF,TGTGCCAGCAGCTTGGGACAGGGAGGCTCTGAAGCTTTCTTT
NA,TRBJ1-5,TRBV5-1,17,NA,CASSTLPGAPLDQPQHF,TGCGCCAGCAGCACCCTCCCTGGGGCTCCCTTAGATCAGCCCCAGCATTTT
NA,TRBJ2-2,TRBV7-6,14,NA,CASSLGTNTGELFF,TGTGCCAGCAGCTTAGGAACAAACACCGGGGAGCTGTTTTTT
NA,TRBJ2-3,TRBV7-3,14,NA,CASSPTGSGDTQYF,TGTGCCAGCAGCCCCACGGGAAGTGGAGATACGCAGTATTTT
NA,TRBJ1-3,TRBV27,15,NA,CASSLYGISGNTIYF,TGTGCCAGCAGTCTGTACGGGATCTCTGGAAACACCATATATTTT
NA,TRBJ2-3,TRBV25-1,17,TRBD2,CASSELRLAGEADTQYF,TGTGCCAGCAGTGAATTGAGACTAGCGGGAGAAGCAGATACGCAGTATTTT
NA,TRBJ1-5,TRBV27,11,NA,CASGGGQPQHF,TGTGCCAGCGGGGGCGGTCAGCCCCAGCATTTT
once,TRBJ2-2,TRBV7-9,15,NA,CASSSDRGNTGELFF,TGTGCCAGCAGCTCCGACCGGGGGAACACCGGGGAGCTGTTTTTT
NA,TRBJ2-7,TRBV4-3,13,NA,CASSQDRGYEQYF,TGCGCCAGCAGCCAAGATAGAGGTTACGAGCAGTACTTC
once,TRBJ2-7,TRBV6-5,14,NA,CASSQAGDVYEQYF,TGTGCCAGCAGTCAGGCAGGGGACGTCTACGAGCAGTACTTC
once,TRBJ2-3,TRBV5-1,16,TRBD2,CASSLGLAIRTDTQYF,TGCGCCAGCAGCTTGGGACTAGCGATCCGCACAGATACGCAGTATTTT
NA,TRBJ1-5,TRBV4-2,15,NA,CASSQERQDRYPQHF,TGTGCCAGCAGCCAAGAACGGCAGGATCGGTACCCCCAGCATTTT
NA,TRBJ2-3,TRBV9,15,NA,CASSVTGTVTDTQYF,TGTGCCAGCAGCGTCACAGGGACGGTCACAGATACGCAGTATTTT
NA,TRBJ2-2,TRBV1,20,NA,CTSSQEGDSGRAGWGGELFF,TGCACCAGCAGCCAAGAAGGGGATAGCGGGAGGGCCGGATGGGGCGGGGAGCTGTTTTTT
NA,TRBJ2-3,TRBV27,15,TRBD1,CASTPWGRGRDTQYF,TGTGCCAGCACTCCTTGGGGCAGGGGGCGGGATACGCAGTATTTT
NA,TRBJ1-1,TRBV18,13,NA,CASSRDTSLEAFF,TGTGCCAGCTCAAGGGACACCTCCCTTGAAGCTTTCTTT
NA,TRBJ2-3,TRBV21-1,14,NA,CASRTRGSTDTQYF,TGTGCCAGCAGGACCAGGGGATCAACAGATACGCAGTATTTT
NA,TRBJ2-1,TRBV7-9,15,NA,CASSSAGQKYNEQFF,TGTGCCAGCAGCAGCGCGGGACAGAAGTACAATGAGCAGTTCTTC
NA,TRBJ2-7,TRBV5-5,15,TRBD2,CASSPDSGRWNEQYF,TGTGCCAGCAGCCCAGATAGCGGGAGATGGAACGAGCAGTACTTC
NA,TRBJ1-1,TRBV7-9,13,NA,CASSLVGAAEAFF,TGTGCCAGCAGCTTAGTAGGGGCGGCTGAAGCTTTCTTT
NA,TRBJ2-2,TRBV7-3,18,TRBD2,CASSATSGRADYTGELFF,TGTGCCAGCAGCGCTACTAGCGGGAGGGCCGATTACACCGGGGAGCTGTTTTTT
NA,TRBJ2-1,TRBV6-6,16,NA,CASSTPLATSYNEQFF,TGTGCCAGCAGTACCCCTCTCGCGACATCCTACAATGAGCAGTTCTTC
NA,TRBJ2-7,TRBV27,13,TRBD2,CATSGGGPYEQYF,TGTGCCACCTCCGGGGGAGGGCCCTACGAGCAGTACTTC
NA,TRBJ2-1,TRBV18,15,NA,CASSGKITSGGEQFF,TGTGCCAGCTCAGGAAAAATAACAAGCGGAGGTGAGCAGTTCTTC
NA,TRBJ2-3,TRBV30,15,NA,CAWRSGYLRTDTQYF,TGTGCCTGGAGGTCGGGGTACCTACGCACAGATACGCAGTATTTT
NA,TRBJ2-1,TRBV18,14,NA,CASSELRFYNEQFF,TGTGCCAGCTCAGAGTTGAGATTTTACAATGAGCAGTTCTTC
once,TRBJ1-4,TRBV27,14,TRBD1,CASSARQGGEKLFF,TGTGCCAGCAGTGCCCGACAGGGGGGAGAAAAACTGTTTTTT
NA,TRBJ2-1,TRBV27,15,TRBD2,CASQPSGSSYNEQFF,TGTGCCAGCCAGCCTAGCGGCAGCTCCTACAATGAGCAGTTCTTC
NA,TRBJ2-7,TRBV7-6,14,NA,CASSLAFTSYEQYF,TGTGCCAGCAGCTTAGCGTTTACTAGCTACGAGCAGTACTTC